Below, 12 T cell receptor beta chains from the same sample are listed, as sequenced in a study of cytomegalovirus exposure and HLA in healthy donors (dated by TCRdb to the late 2010s). The library came from the immunoSEQ multiplex PCR assay. For the multiplex PCR, a mixture combining 60 forward primers for TCR Vbeta segments and 13 reverse primers for TCR Jbeta segments was used. TCRdb limited this immuneACCESS table to in-frame rearrangements with V and J called. A share of clones is missing; checked studies link under half to unresolved V genes, and the rest is unexplained. This sample's clone table shows more than 95,000 clones. The biggest ten clones account for 2% to 2.5% of the sample. Source material: PBMCs. These receptors all come from a man aged 40-49 years in good health and CMV-seronegative.

The chain couples TRBV5-5 to TRBJ2-7; 9 nucleotides align to TRBD1. V shed 4 bases and J 1 base; nucleotides not matched to a gene: 9. This CDR3 is 16 amino acids long. Germline CDR1 is SGHKS and CDR2 is YYEKEE (reference sequence). The CDR3 loop is CASSLEVGTGSYEQYF. The CDR3, as DNA: TGTGCCAGCAGCCTTGAGGTGGGGACAGGGTCCTACGAGCAGTACTTC.

CDR3 sequence reads: CAISEPRTGRGNEQFF. CDR3 DNA: TGTGCCATCAGTGAGCCTCGGACAGGGCGAGGGAATGAGCAGTTCTTC. The chain combines TRBV10-3 with TRBJ2-1; 8 bases are shared with TRBD1. Germline CDR1 reads ENHRY; CDR2 reads SYGVKD. The CDR3 has 16 amino acids. V was clipped by 2 bases and J by 7 bases; unmatched bases: 10.

V is TRBV7-9 and J is TRBJ2-5, with 8 bases lining up with TRBD2. The CDR3 has 14 residues. Per germline, CDR1 SEHNR and CDR2 FQNEAQ (reference sequence). Trimming cost V 2 bases and J 5 bases; bases outside gene matches: 4. The CDR3 sequence: CASSLNSGKETQYF. DNA for the CDR3: TGTGCCAGCAGCTTAAATAGCGGGAAGGAGACCCAGTACTTC.

The chain joins TRBV5-1 to TRBJ2-2, with TRBD2 as a possible D gene (5 bases). The ends were cut back, 7 bases at V and 7 bases at J, with 8 bases in the middle. The CDR3 has 11 residues. Germline V CDR1 and CDR2: SGHRS, YFSETQ. The CDR3 nucleotides read TGCGCCAGCTCTACTAGCGGGGAGCTGTTTTTT. It specifies CASSTSGELFF.

The rearrangement uses TRBV6-6 and TRBJ1-2, with a possible D match to TRBD1 (6 bases). The CDR3 is 14 residues long. V lost 7 bases, J lost 8 bases, and 20 bases lay in between. Germline-derived CDR1 and CDR2 are MNHNY and SVGAGI (reference sequence). The CDR3 DNA follows: TGTGCCAGCACCCAAGGGGGGGGATATGTGGGCTACACCTTC. It specifies CASTQGGGYVGYTF.

The CDR3 reads CASSLGTGEVQPQHF. In DNA form, the CDR3 reads TGTGCCAGCAGCTTAGGGACAGGGGAGGTTCAGCCCCAGCATTTT. V gene TRBV7-6 combines with J gene TRBJ1-5; TRBD1 matches at 9 bases. Germline V gene data show CDR1 as SGHVS and CDR2 as FNYEAQ. J lost 6 bases, V lost 1 base, and 4 bases had no gene match. The CDR3 contains 15 residues.

This chain connects TRBV9 to TRBJ2-1; 7 nucleotides align to TRBD1. The CDR3 is 15 residues long. CDR1 and CDR2 (germline): SGDLS, YYNGEE. Trimming at V came to 3 bases and at J to 12 bases, leaving 15 bases not matched to a gene. CDR3 amino acids: CASSDQSPGTEGQFF. The CDR3 DNA is TGTGCCAGCAGCGACCAAAGTCCCGGGACAGAAGGGCAGTTCTTC.

The rearrangement uses TRBV7-2 and TRBJ2-5; 11 bases agree with TRBD2. The germline gives CDR1 SGHTA, CDR2 FQGNSA. V lost 4 bases to trimming and J lost 4 bases; unmatched junction nucleotides: 8. The CDR3 runs 16 residues. DNA for the CDR3: TGTGCCAGCAGCTCCCGACTAGCGGGACTGGGAGAGACCCAGTACTTC. Protein: CASSSRLAGLGETQYF.

The rearrangement links TRBV11-3 to TRBJ2-1; D is perhaps TRBD2 (5 bases). CDR1 is SGHNT and CDR2 is YENEEA in the germline V gene. Trimming removed 4 bases from V and 10 bases from J, with 14 bases in between. This CDR3 contains 13 residues. The CDR3 DNA reads as TGTGCCAGCAGCTCCTCCAATTGGGAGGAGCAGTTCTTC. Amino acids: CASSSSNWEEQFF.

The chain links TRBV11-3 to TRBJ2-1; possible D gene TRBD2, 6 bases. Germline assignment: CDR1 SGHNT and CDR2 YENEEA. Trimming pared 3 bases from V and 0 bases from J, leaving 15 bases between. The CDR3 extends over 17 amino acids. CDR3: CASSLDPGLSSYNEQFF. CDR3 nucleotides: TGTGCCAGCAGCTTGGACCCGGGACTCAGCTCCTACAATGAGCAGTTCTTC.

The genes are TRBV2 and TRBJ2-2; D is uncertain. V was shortened by 7 bases and J by 1 base, with 13 bases between the two germline ends. Germline V gives CDR1 SNHLY, CDR2 FYNNEI. The CDR3 consists of 15 residues. The CDR3 is CASNLPRQNTGELFF. In nucleotides, the CDR3 is TGTGCCAGCAATCTACCTCGACAGAACACCGGGGAGCTGTTTTTT.

The rearrangement links TRBV28 to TRBJ1-1; the D is unclear. V gave up 1 base and J gave up 1 base, with 13 bases separating them. Looked up from germline, CDR1 is MDHEN and CDR2 is SYDVKM. This CDR3 contains 16 residues. The DNA of the CDR3 is TGTGCCAGCAGTTTATTGCTGGGAGTCCAGAACACTGAAGCTTTCTTT. It translates to CASSLLLGVQNTEAFF.